A selection of T cell receptor beta chains follows, all from one sample in a study of breast tumors, draining lymph nodes, adjacent tissues. TCRdb re-analysed the multiplex PCR reads in MiXCR, keeping a single row per CDR3 protein. The table lists approximately 89,000 distinct CDR3 sequences, roughly 29% of them singletons. The sample consisted of axillary lymph node tissue. The receptors originated from a female donor with breast cancer. Some clones in this sample may be carry-over from other donors' samples. The CDR3 runs from the conserved cysteine through the conserved F or W. Each record gives: clone size, V gene, D gene, CDR3 length, J gene, CDR3 DNA, CDR3 protein. A D gene is named only where the DNA matches it firmly. Clone sizes are given selectively: once, few, many, or a class where the clone is expanded.

clone size: many; V gene: TRBV28; D gene: .; CDR3 length: 13; J gene: TRBJ2-2; CDR3 DNA: TGTGCCAGCAGTTTATTGGAGGTTGGGGAGCTGTTTTTT; CDR3 protein: CASSLLEVGELFF
clone size: many; V gene: TRBV4-1; D gene: .; CDR3 length: 14; J gene: TRBJ1-5; CDR3 DNA: TGCGCCAGCAGCCAAGATCAAGGACCTCGGCCCCAGCATTTT; CDR3 protein: CASSQDQGPRPQHF
clone size: many; V gene: TRBV6-5; D gene: TRBD2; CDR3 length: 15; J gene: TRBJ2-1; CDR3 DNA: TGTGCCAGCAGTTATGCGGGAGGAGCCTACAATGAGCAGTTCTTC; CDR3 protein: CASSYAGGAYNEQFF
clone size: many; V gene: TRBV9; D gene: TRBD2; CDR3 length: 14; J gene: TRBJ2-2; CDR3 DNA: TGTGCCAGCAGCCCCTGGGAGGGCACCGGGGAGCTGTTTTTT; CDR3 protein: CASSPWEGTGELFF
clone size: many; V gene: TRBV29-1; D gene: .; CDR3 length: 14; J gene: TRBJ1-3; CDR3 DNA: TGCAGCGTTGATGCCGGGGGGGGAGGAAACACCATATATTTT; CDR3 protein: CSVDAGGGGNTIYF
clone size: .; V gene: TRBV10-3; D gene: .; CDR3 length: 14; J gene: TRBJ2-1; CDR3 DNA: TGTGCCATCAGTGAAACAGGTCAATACAATGAGCAGCTCTTC; CDR3 protein: CAISETGQYNEQLF
clone size: many; V gene: TRBV2; D gene: TRBD2; CDR3 length: 14; J gene: TRBJ2-3; CDR3 DNA: TGTGCCAGCAGTGAGCGGGAGACCACAGATACGCAGTATTTT; CDR3 protein: CASSERETTDTQYF
clone size: few; V gene: TRBV25-1; D gene: .; CDR3 length: 13; J gene: TRBJ2-7; CDR3 DNA: TGTGCCAGCAGTGAATATGGGGCTCTCGAGCAGTACTTC; CDR3 protein: CASSEYGALEQYF
clone size: .; V gene: TRBV7-2; D gene: .; CDR3 length: 14; J gene: TRBJ2-7; CDR3 DNA: TGTGCCAGCAGCGCTGCCAGGGGAGGGCCTGAGCAGTACTTC; CDR3 protein: CASSAARGGPEQYF
clone size: .; V gene: TRBV29-1; D gene: .; CDR3 length: 12; J gene: TRBJ1-2; CDR3 DNA: TGCAGCGTTGAGGCAGGGAGTGGTGGCTACACCTTC; CDR3 protein: CSVEAGSGGYTF
clone size: .; V gene: TRBV5-1; D gene: TRBD2; CDR3 length: 17; J gene: TRBJ2-1; CDR3 DNA: TGCGCCAGCAGCTTGGCTGCTAGCGGGAGTGAGAACAATGAGCAGTTCTTC; CDR3 protein: CASSLAASGSENNEQFF
clone size: many; V gene: TRBV5-5; D gene: .; CDR3 length: 14; J gene: TRBJ1-4; CDR3 DNA: TGTGCCAGCAGCTTCCAGAGGACGGAAGAAAAACTGTTTTTT; CDR3 protein: CASSFQRTEEKLFF
clone size: many; V gene: TRBV11-3; D gene: TRBD2; CDR3 length: 14; J gene: TRBJ2-3; CDR3 DNA: TGTGCCAGCAGCCCTAGCGGGAGCACAGATACGCAGTATTTT; CDR3 protein: CASSPSGSTDTQYF
clone size: .; V gene: TRBV6-2/TRBV6-3; D gene: TRBD2; CDR3 length: 16; J gene: TRBJ2-1; CDR3 DNA: TGTGCCAGCAGTCCCGGACTAGCCCACTCCTACAATGAGCAGTTCTTC; CDR3 protein: CASSPGLAHSYNEQFF
clone size: many; V gene: TRBV19; D gene: .; CDR3 length: 12; J gene: TRBJ1-2; CDR3 DNA: TGTGCCAGCATAGGGGGGTCTGATGGCTACACCTTC; CDR3 protein: CASIGGSDGYTF
clone size: many; V gene: TRBV19; D gene: .; CDR3 length: 14; J gene: TRBJ2-2; CDR3 DNA: TGTGCCAGTAGTAGGGGGGTCTCCGCCGGGGAGCTGTTTTTT; CDR3 protein: CASSRGVSAGELFF
clone size: .; V gene: TRBV10-2; D gene: TRBD2; CDR3 length: 14; J gene: TRBJ2-7; CDR3 DNA: TGCGCCATCAGCGGGGAGGGTGGGGAGGGCAAGCAGTACTTC; CDR3 protein: CAISGEGGEGKQYF
clone size: .; V gene: TRBV29-1; D gene: TRBD2; CDR3 length: 13; J gene: TRBJ2-1; CDR3 DNA: TGCAGCGCGCCACTAGCGCTATACAATGAGCAGTTCTTC; CDR3 protein: CSAPLALYNEQFF
clone size: many; V gene: TRBV7-2; D gene: .; CDR3 length: 14; J gene: TRBJ2-6; CDR3 DNA: TGTGCCAGCAGCTCGGAATCTGGGGCCAACGTCCTGACTTTC; CDR3 protein: CASSSESGANVLTF
clone size: .; V gene: TRBV4-2; D gene: .; CDR3 length: 17; J gene: TRBJ1-2; CDR3 DNA: TGTGGCAGCAGCCAAGGCTGGGGGGACGAGGAGTCGCAAGGCTACACCTTC; CDR3 protein: CGSSQGWGDEESQGYTF
clone size: .; V gene: TRBV6-2/TRBV6-3; D gene: .; CDR3 length: 11; J gene: TRBJ2-1; CDR3 DNA: TGTGCCAGCAGAAGTAGTGATGAGCAGTTCTTC; CDR3 protein: CASRSSDEQFF
clone size: many; V gene: TRBV9; D gene: .; CDR3 length: 15; J gene: TRBJ2-3; CDR3 DNA: TGTGCCAGCAGCGCCAGAGGGGACCCCCAGGATACGCAGTATTTT; CDR3 protein: CASSARGDPQDTQYF
clone size: few; V gene: TRBV6-6; D gene: .; CDR3 length: 13; J gene: TRBJ1-1; CDR3 DNA: TGTGCCAGCCAGGGAGGGGGAAACACTGAAGCTTTCTTT; CDR3 protein: CASQGGGNTEAFF
clone size: many; V gene: TRBV7-9; D gene: .; CDR3 length: 13; J gene: TRBJ2-1; CDR3 DNA: TGTGCCAGCAGCGACGGGGGAATCAATGAGCAGTTCTTC; CDR3 protein: CASSDGGINEQFF
clone size: many; V gene: TRBV6-2/TRBV6-3; D gene: TRBD2; CDR3 length: 16; J gene: TRBJ2-3; CDR3 DNA: TGTGCCAGCAGTTACGATGGTAGCGGGACCACAGATACGCAGTATTTT; CDR3 protein: CASSYDGSGTTDTQYF
clone size: .; V gene: TRBV27; D gene: TRBD2; CDR3 length: 15; J gene: TRBJ2-1; CDR3 DNA: TGTGCCAGCAGTCTCGGACTAGCGGGAGTAGATGGCCAGTTCTTC; CDR3 protein: CASSLGLAGVDGQFF
clone size: many; V gene: TRBV20-1; D gene: TRBD2; CDR3 length: 14; J gene: TRBJ2-5; CDR3 DNA: TGCAGTGCGGGAGCGGGAGCTACGGGGGAGACCCAGTACTTC; CDR3 protein: CSAGAGATGETQYF
clone size: many; V gene: TRBV20-1; D gene: TRBD2; CDR3 length: 17; J gene: TRBJ2-3; CDR3 DNA: TGCAGTGCTAGAGACTACCTAGCGGGAGGGCCTAGAGATACGCAGTATTTT; CDR3 protein: CSARDYLAGGPRDTQYF
clone size: .; V gene: TRBV7-9; D gene: .; CDR3 length: 14; J gene: TRBJ2-7; CDR3 DNA: TGTGCCAGCAGCTTAGTCGCAGGGGCCGTTGAGCAGTACTTC; CDR3 protein: CASSLVAGAVEQYF
clone size: .; V gene: TRBV7-9; D gene: TRBD2; CDR3 length: 17; J gene: TRBJ2-3; CDR3 DNA: TGCGCCAGCAGCCGGATCCTGACTAGCGAGGTGGGAGATCCGCAGTATTTT; CDR3 protein: CASSRILTSEVGDPQYF
clone size: .; V gene: TRBV6-2/TRBV6-3; D gene: TRBD2; CDR3 length: 17; J gene: TRBJ2-5; CDR3 DNA: TGTGCCAGCAGTTACTCCTGGACTAGCGGGGGGGGAGAGACCCAGTACTTC; CDR3 protein: CASSYSWTSGGGETQYF
clone size: .; V gene: TRBV19; D gene: TRBD1; CDR3 length: 16; J gene: TRBJ1-2; CDR3 DNA: TGTGCCAGTAGTACGGGACAGGGACACTCAATTTATGGCTACACCTTC; CDR3 protein: CASSTGQGHSIYGYTF
clone size: many; V gene: TRBV29-1; D gene: TRBD2; CDR3 length: 15; J gene: TRBJ2-3; CDR3 DNA: TGCAGCGTCGCCTTAGCGGGAGGGAGCACAGATACGCAGTATTTT; CDR3 protein: CSVALAGGSTDTQYF
clone size: .; V gene: TRBV6-2/TRBV6-3; D gene: TRBD2; CDR3 length: 15; J gene: TRBJ2-5; CDR3 DNA: TGTGCCAGCAGTTTCCTAGCGGGATCCCAAGAGACCCAGTACTTC; CDR3 protein: CASSFLAGSQETQYF
clone size: few; V gene: TRBV20-1; D gene: .; CDR3 length: 14; J gene: TRBJ1-1; CDR3 DNA: TGCAGTGCTAGAGAATTCACGGGTAGCACTGAAGCTTTCTTT; CDR3 protein: CSAREFTGSTEAFF
clone size: many; V gene: TRBV12-3/TRBV12-4; D gene: .; CDR3 length: 13; J gene: TRBJ2-1; CDR3 DNA: TGTGCCAGCAGTACCCGTCCGGGAACGGAGCAGTTCTTC; CDR3 protein: CASSTRPGTEQFF
clone size: .; V gene: TRBV5-1; D gene: .; CDR3 length: 15; J gene: TRBJ1-1; CDR3 DNA: TGCGCCAGCAGCTTGGATACCGGGGCAAACACTGAAGCTTTCTTT; CDR3 protein: CASSLDTGANTEAFF
clone size: many; V gene: TRBV6-5; D gene: TRBD1; CDR3 length: 12; J gene: TRBJ2-7; CDR3 DNA: TGTGCCAGCAGCGCCGGGACAGGGGTTCAGTACTTC; CDR3 protein: CASSAGTGVQYF
clone size: many; V gene: TRBV27; D gene: .; CDR3 length: 14; J gene: TRBJ2-3; CDR3 DNA: TGTGCCAGCAGTCCTACCCCCTGGACAGATACGCAGTATTTT; CDR3 protein: CASSPTPWTDTQYF
clone size: .; V gene: TRBV12-3/TRBV12-4; D gene: .; CDR3 length: 12; J gene: TRBJ2-5; CDR3 DNA: TGTGCCAGCAGCTTGTGGGGTGGGACCCAGTACTTC; CDR3 protein: CASSLWGGTQYF
clone size: many; V gene: TRBV19; D gene: TRBD1; CDR3 length: 16; J gene: TRBJ2-5; CDR3 DNA: TGTGCCAGTAGTATCGGCGGACAGGGGCGAAAAGAGACCCAGTACTTC; CDR3 protein: CASSIGGQGRKETQYF